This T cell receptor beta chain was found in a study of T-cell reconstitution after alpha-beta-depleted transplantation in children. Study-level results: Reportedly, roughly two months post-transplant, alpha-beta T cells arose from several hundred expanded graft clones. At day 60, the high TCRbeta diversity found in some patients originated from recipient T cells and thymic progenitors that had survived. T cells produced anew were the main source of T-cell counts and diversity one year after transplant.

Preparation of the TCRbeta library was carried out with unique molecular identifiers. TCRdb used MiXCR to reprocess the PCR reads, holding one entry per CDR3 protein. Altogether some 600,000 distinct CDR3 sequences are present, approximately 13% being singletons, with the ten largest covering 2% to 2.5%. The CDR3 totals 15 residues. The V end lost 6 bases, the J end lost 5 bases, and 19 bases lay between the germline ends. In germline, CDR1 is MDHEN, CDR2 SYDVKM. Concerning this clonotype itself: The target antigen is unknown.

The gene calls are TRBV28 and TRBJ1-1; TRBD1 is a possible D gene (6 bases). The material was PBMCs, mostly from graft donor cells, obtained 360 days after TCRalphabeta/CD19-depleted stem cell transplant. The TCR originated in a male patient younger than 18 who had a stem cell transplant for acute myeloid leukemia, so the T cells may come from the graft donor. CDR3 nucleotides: TGTGCCAGCAGCCCGGGGTGGGGGGCGAGGACTGAAGCTTTCTTT. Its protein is CASSPGWGARTEAFF.